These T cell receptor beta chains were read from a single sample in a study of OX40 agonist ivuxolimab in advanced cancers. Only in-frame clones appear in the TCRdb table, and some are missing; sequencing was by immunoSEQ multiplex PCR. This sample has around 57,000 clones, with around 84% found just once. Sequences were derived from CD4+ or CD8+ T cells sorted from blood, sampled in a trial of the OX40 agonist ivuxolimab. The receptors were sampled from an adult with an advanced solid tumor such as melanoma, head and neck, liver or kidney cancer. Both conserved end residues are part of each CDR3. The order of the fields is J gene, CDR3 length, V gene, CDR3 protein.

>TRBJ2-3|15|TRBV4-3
CASSHGGARTDTQYF
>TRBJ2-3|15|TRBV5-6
CASSGERGSTDTQYF
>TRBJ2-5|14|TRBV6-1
CASTLSGGAETQYF
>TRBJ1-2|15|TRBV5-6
CASSTGQVLVYGYTF
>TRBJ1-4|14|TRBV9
CASTPGTGGEKLFF
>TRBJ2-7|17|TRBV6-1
CASSEALRDRSFYEQYF
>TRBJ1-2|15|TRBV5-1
CASSSQTGDGYGYTF
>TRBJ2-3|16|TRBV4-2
CASSQTSGGAIDTQYF
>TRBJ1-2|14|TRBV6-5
CASSFQIQGEGYTF
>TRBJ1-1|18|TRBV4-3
CASSQALDRARGNTEAFF
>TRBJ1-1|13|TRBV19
CASSPSMNTEAFF
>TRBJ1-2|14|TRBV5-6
CASSLGPDSYGYTF
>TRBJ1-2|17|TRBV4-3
CASSQAGGRGQGYGYTF
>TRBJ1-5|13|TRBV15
CATSRDYRAAQHF
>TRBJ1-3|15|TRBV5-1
CASSSAGSSGNTIYF
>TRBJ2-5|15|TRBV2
CASSASSQGGETQYF
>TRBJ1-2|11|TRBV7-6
CASLRGTGYTF
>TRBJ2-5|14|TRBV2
CASGGAGVRETQYF
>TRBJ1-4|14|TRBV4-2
CASSQDGGNEKLFF
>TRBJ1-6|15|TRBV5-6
CASRLHGGNNSPLHF
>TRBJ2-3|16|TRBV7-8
CASSFSESVAADTQYF
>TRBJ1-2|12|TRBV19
CASSISAYGYTF
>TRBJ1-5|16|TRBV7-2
CASSLGGGSRYQPQHF
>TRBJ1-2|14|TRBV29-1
CSVESPTGNYGYTF
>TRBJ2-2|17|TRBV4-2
CASSQGVLAGGTGELFF
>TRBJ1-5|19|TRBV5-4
CASSLGVDRATAGNQPQHF
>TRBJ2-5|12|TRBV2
CASTWAQETQYF
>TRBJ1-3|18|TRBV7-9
CASSLRQGVTLERNTIYF
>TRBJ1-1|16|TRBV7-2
CASSLDSRGSSTEAFF
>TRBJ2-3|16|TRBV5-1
CASSLRLADSTDTQYF
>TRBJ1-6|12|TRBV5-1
CASSFPDSPLHF
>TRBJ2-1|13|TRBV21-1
CASTSTTDHEQFF
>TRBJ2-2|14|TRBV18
CASSPGADTGELFF
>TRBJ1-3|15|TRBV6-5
CASTQGRLSGNTIYF
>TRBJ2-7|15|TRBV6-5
CASSYSRDRGYEQYF
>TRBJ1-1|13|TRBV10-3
CAISIIPNTEAFF
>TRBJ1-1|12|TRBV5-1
CASSPPNTEAFF
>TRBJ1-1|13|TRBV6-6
CASQGRGPTEAFF
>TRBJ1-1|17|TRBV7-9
CASSPLGGGVGNTEAFF
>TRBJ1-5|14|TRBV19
CASSIMGNNQPQHF
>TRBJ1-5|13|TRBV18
CASSTQIRQPQHF
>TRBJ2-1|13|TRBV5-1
CASAQGFVNEQFF
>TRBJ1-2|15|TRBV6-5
CASSPTGDANYGYTF
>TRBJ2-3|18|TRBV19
CASSTVRLAGQLTDTQYF
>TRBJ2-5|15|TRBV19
CASSLRTGGEETQYF
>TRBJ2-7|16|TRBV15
CATSRSGQGITYEQYF
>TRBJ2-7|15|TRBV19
CASSISPGGSHEQYF
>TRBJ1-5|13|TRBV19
CASAPLRDQPQHF
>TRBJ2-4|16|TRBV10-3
CASLFLEVGTKNIQYF
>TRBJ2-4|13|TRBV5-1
CASSLDRGNIQYF
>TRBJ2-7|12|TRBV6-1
CASGLVAYEQYF
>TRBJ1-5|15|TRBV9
CASSVDGRWDQPQHF